This is a list of T cell receptor beta chains from one sample in a study of radiation and T cells in renal cell carcinoma. The repertoire was sequenced with immunoSEQ multiplex PCR; TCRdb's copy has only in-frame clones and lacks some. Of 130,000 to 150,000 clones in the sample, nearly 90% were seen once. The sample was blood, taken from a patient whose treatment included radiotherapy and nephrectomy. The receptors here all came from a woman between 50 and 59 years old with renal cell carcinoma. Each CDR3 is given with its conserved first and last residue. Clone size is given for some rows only: seen once, a few or many times, or a class if the clone is expanded.

abundance | j_gene | v_gene | CDR3aa
- | TRBJ2-3 | TRBV4-2 | CASSHPRDRDTDTQYF
- | TRBJ2-5 | TRBV7-9 | CASSLVWTQYF
- | TRBJ1-6 | TRBV9 | CASSTGPPDRGPNSPLHF
- | TRBJ1-4 | TRBV6-6 | CASSYRQGDEKLFF
- | TRBJ2-6 | TRBV19 | CASSIDRGLSGANVLTF
- | TRBJ2-3 | TRBV6-5 | CASSYTGVTQYF
- | TRBJ1-2 | TRBV5-1 | CASSVAPTGGIGYTF
- | TRBJ1-1 | TRBV19 | CASSYGQGNTEAFF
- | TRBJ2-3 | TRBV29-1 | CSVTGLLTDTQYF
- | TRBJ2-1 | TRBV2 | CASSERGSSSSYNEQFF
- | TRBJ2-1 | TRBV18 | CASSTPAGLAGGREQFF
- | TRBJ2-5 | TRBV6-5 | CASSYTGTVVETQYF
once | TRBJ2-7 | TRBV18 | CASSPMGPRGTYEQYF
- | TRBJ2-1 | TRBV10-3 | CAISESGTSVNEQFF
- | TRBJ1-1 | TRBV5-1 | CASSLGQIGTEAFF
- | TRBJ1-4 | TRBV18 | CASTVRGAPSATNEKLFF
- | TRBJ1-1 | TRBV7-8 | CASSLGDRGSTEAFF
- | TRBJ1-2 | TRBV28 | CASKTQGRYGYTF
- | TRBJ2-7 | TRBV12-5 | CASGLGRTGGLDEQYF
- | TRBJ2-7 | TRBV19 | CASSILPTYEQYF
once | TRBJ2-5 | TRBV30 | CAWMVAMTQYF
- | TRBJ2-3 | TRBV6-1 | CAGGRTSGVSDTQYF
- | TRBJ2-5 | TRBV5-1 | CASSLGTGIQETQYF
- | TRBJ2-3 | TRBV2 | CASSEGVAGEADTQYF
- | TRBJ1-1 | TRBV30 | CAWSVRGDTEAFF
- | TRBJ2-3 | TRBV19 | CASSTQSTDTQYF
- | TRBJ2-7 | TRBV6-5 | CASSNRDLREQYF
- | TRBJ2-2 | TRBV28 | CASSLWTDGNTGELFF
- | TRBJ2-3 | TRBV19 | CASLPGQGDGTDTQYF
- | TRBJ2-3 | TRBV19 | CASSLGRPLDTQYF
- | TRBJ1-2 | TRBV5-4 | CASIEQGNYGYTF
- | TRBJ2-1 | TRBV2 | CARGASSSYNEQFF
- | TRBJ2-1 | TRBV10-2 | CASSERDEQFF
once | TRBJ2-2 | TRBV19 | CASARLALNTGELFF
- | TRBJ2-1 | TRBV7-9 | CASSWPPGQGAKNEQFF
- | TRBJ2-5 | TRBV2 | CASSADTRPQETQYF
- | TRBJ1-4 | TRBV10-3 | CAISDPRDRDEKLFF
- | TRBJ1-4 | TRBV6-5 | CASSRTAWREKLFF
- | TRBJ2-3 | TRBV4-1 | CASSREGLAGGLRTDTQYF
- | TRBJ2-7 | TRBV5-1 | CASSLGQGDEQYF
- | TRBJ2-1 | TRBV10-1 | CASSEGGQSSYNEQFF
- | TRBJ2-5 | TRBV11-3 | CASGSGETQYF
- | TRBJ1-1 | TRBV11-2 | CASSQGRGRGFF
- | TRBJ2-5 | TRBV9 | CASGGGAAQETQYF
- | TRBJ2-7 | TRBV5-5 | CASRFQLGGPSEQYF
- | TRBJ1-1 | TRBV27 | CASSLSSAGGDTEAFF
- | TRBJ1-3 | TRBV6-1 | CASSLRVDTIYF
- | TRBJ1-2 | TRBV7-2 | CASSFSQVSSGYTF
- | TRBJ2-1 | TRBV4-3 | CASSQGQAAYNEQFF
few | TRBJ2-1 | TRBV15 | CATSRGLAGGSNNEQFF
- | TRBJ2-3 | TRBV9 | CASSVGLSTQYF
- | TRBJ2-7 | TRBV7-2 | CASSLGASGAYEQYF